This entry describes one T cell receptor (beta chain). Its antigen is unknown. The data originate from a study of cytomegalovirus exposure and HLA in healthy donors. Overall study results and limits: In a later analysis, productive TCRs from donors in an Asian-associated ancestry cluster reportedly carried fewer N-insertions than the cohort mean.

PCR used 60 Vbeta primers and 13 Jbeta primers. Produced via immunoSEQ multiplex PCR; TCRdb's table is partial and in-frame only. The repertoire holds over 95,000 clones, with 70% to 85% as singletons. Sequencing was carried out using PBMCs. This clonotype was obtained from a woman in her late teens or twenties in good health and CMV-seronegative.

The CDR3 region has the DNA TGTGCCAGCAGCTTAGTGGGGGGGGATAATTCACCCCTCCACTTT. Translating gives CASSLVGGDNSPLHF. The V call is TRBV13, the J call TRBJ1-6; D is possibly TRBD1 (5 bases). The CDR3 runs to 15 residues. Deletions cut 1 base from V and 5 bases from J, with 9 bases between. Germline CDR1 PRHDT, CDR2 FYEKMQ (reference sequence).